The 12 T cell receptor beta chains below all came from one sample that was sequenced in a study of cytotoxic CD8 clonotypes in ibrutinib-treated CLL. Using immunoSEQ multiplex PCR, the repertoire was profiled, and TCRdb retains in-frame clones only, with some absent. The sample records roughly 300,000 clones, 76% being singletons. The source material was PBMCs, sampled at disease progression, from a patient treated with ibrutinib. Every receptor here comes from a human donor with chronic lymphocytic leukemia.

The V call is TRBV10-3, the J call TRBJ2-7, with 7 bases lining up with TRBD1. The CDR3 length is 14 residues. The junction had 6 bases not matched to a gene; V was cut back by 4 bases and J by 3 bases. Germline V gene sequence: CDR1 ENHRY, CDR2 SYGVKD. This CDR3 reads CAISAETGIYEQYF. The CDR3 bases are TGTGCCATCAGTGCAGAGACAGGGATCTACGAGCAGTACTTC.

The chain combines TRBV2 with TRBJ2-1; D might be TRBD1 (6 bases). The CDR3 consists of 12 residues. The V gene's germline CDR1 is SNHLY and CDR2 FYNNEI. The V end was cut by 7 bases, the J end by 15 bases, with 19 bases between. CDR3 in amino acids: CASTQKVAGAFF. The CDR3 coding sequence is TGTGCCAGCACCCAAAAGGTAGCAGGGGCGTTCTTC. The full variable domain, completed using reference TRBV2 and TRBJ2-1, is EPEVTQTPSHQVTQMGQEVILRCVPISNHLYFYWYRQILGQKVEFLVSFYNNEISEKSEIFDDQFSVERPDGSNFTLKIRSTKLEDSAMYFCASTQKVAGAFFGPGTRLTVL.

This clone was counted only a few times. The genes are TRBV5-1 and TRBJ1-2; D is ambiguous. V was pared by 5 bases and J by 2 bases, with 10 bases between. The CDR3 totals 13 residues. Germline V gene sequence: CDR1 SGHRS, CDR2 YFSETQ. The CDR3, as DNA: TGCGCCAGCAGGAAACAGACCAACTATGGCTACACCTTC. It encodes CASRKQTNYGYTF.

The genes are TRBV4-2 and TRBJ1-1; D uncertain. The V end lost 0 bases, the J end lost 0 bases, and 11 bases lay between the germline ends. Germline V gene sequence: CDR1 LGHNA, CDR2 YNFKEQ. This CDR3 is 16 amino acids long. The CDR3 region has the DNA TGTGCCAGCAGCCAAGATCAAAGGTACATGAACACTGAAGCTTTCTTT. Translated: CASSQDQRYMNTEAFF.

The J gene is TRBJ1-2, the V gene TRBV2; no firm D call. The CDR3 is 15 residues long. Per the germline V gene, CDR1 is SNHLY and CDR2 is FYNNEI. V lost 8 bases and J lost 5, with 21 bases in between. The CDR3 here is CASLTSGQTIYGYTF. The CDR3 nucleotides read TGTGCCAGCCTTACCTCTGGGCAGACAATTTATGGCTACACCTTC.

The chain is built from TRBV13 and TRBJ1-2; the D is unclear. The V gene's germline CDR1 is PRHDT and CDR2 FYEKMQ (reference sequence). The CDR3 has 12 amino acids. Trimming cost V 5 bases and J 7 bases, with 11 bases left between them. The CDR3 reads CASSPPLGGYTF. The CDR3 DNA sequence: TGTGCCAGCAGCCCCCCTCTGGGTGGCTACACCTTC. Drawing the rest from reference TRBV13 and TRBJ1-2, the complete variable domain is AAGVIQSPRHLIKEKRETATLKCYPIPRHDTVYWYQQGPGQDPQFLISFYEKMQSDKGSIPDRFSAQQFSDYHSELNMSSLELGDSALYFCASSPPLGGYTFGSGTRLTVV.

This chain links TRBV29-1 with TRBJ1-2; 7 bases fit TRBD1. The junction had 7 bases not matched to a gene; V was cut back by 8 bases and J by 4 bases. CDR3 length: 12 residues. Per germline, CDR1 SQVTM and CDR2 ANQGSEA. The CDR3 loop is CSPRQGLYGYTF. The CDR3, as DNA: TGCAGCCCGAGACAGGGCCTCTATGGCTACACCTTC.

The chain recombines TRBV5-1 with TRBJ2-1; 8 bases are a match to TRBD2. The V gene's germline CDR1 is SGHRS and CDR2 YFSETQ. The CDR3 contains 18 residues. V was pared by 4 bases and J by 0 bases, with 12 bases of the junction left unmatched. The CDR3 DNA is TGCGCCAGCAGCCCCGCAGGAACCGGGGGGGCCTCCTACAATGAGCAGTTCTTC. This encodes CASSPAGTGGASYNEQFF.

This chain links TRBV15 with TRBJ2-2; 12 bases align to TRBD2. Germline CDR1 reads LNHNV; CDR2 reads YYDKDF (reference sequence). The length of the CDR3 is 17 residues. Unmatched junction bases numbered 8, after V lost 3 bases and J lost 6 bases. This CDR3 is CATSRPSSGRAAGELFF. The CDR3 nucleotides are TGTGCCACCAGCAGGCCCTCTAGCGGGAGGGCGGCCGGGGAGCTGTTTTTT.

The chain links TRBV9 to TRBJ1-1, with D maybe TRBD1 (5 bases). The V end lost 1 base, the J end lost 4 bases, and 11 bases lay between the germline ends. CDR1 and CDR2 (germline): SGDLS, YYNGEE. CDR3 length equals 14 residues. CDR3 loop: CASSVWLGGTEAFF. Written as DNA, the CDR3 is TGTGCCAGCAGCGTATGGCTCGGGGGCACTGAAGCTTTCTTT.

V usage is TRBV11-2 and J usage is TRBJ2-2, with D possibly TRBD1 on 6 matching bases. V dropped 1 base and J dropped 1 base, with 16 bases sitting between them. This CDR3 is 18 amino acids long. The V gene's germline CDR1 is SGHAT and CDR2 FQNNGV. Here the CDR3 reads CASSLGQGLGKNTGELFF. CDR3 DNA: TGTGCCAGCAGCTTAGGGCAGGGGTTAGGGAAGAACACCGGGGAGCTGTTTTTT. The variable domain in full, with the rest retrieved from reference TRBV11-2 and TRBJ2-2, is EAGVAQSPRYKIIEKRQSVAFWCNPISGHATLYWYQQILGQGPKLLIQFQNNGVVDDSQLPKDRFSAERLKGVDSTLKIQPAKLEDSAVYLCASSLGQGLGKNTGELFFGEGSRLTVL.

The chain combines TRBV2 with TRBJ1-2; TRBD1 matches 7 bases. V was pared by 4 bases and J by 0 bases, with 2 bases of the junction left unmatched. Germline values: CDR1 SNHLY, CDR2 FYNNEI. CDR3 length equals 14 residues. In nucleotides, the CDR3 is TGTGCCAGCAGTGGGACAGGTACTAACTATGGCTACACCTTC. This translates into CASSGTGTNYGYTF. Drawing the rest from reference TRBV2 and TRBJ1-2, the complete variable domain is EPEVTQTPSHQVTQMGQEVILRCVPISNHLYFYWYRQILGQKVEFLVSFYNNEISEKSEIFDDQFSVERPDGSNFTLKIRSTKLEDSAMYFCASSGTGTNYGYTFGSGTRLTVV.